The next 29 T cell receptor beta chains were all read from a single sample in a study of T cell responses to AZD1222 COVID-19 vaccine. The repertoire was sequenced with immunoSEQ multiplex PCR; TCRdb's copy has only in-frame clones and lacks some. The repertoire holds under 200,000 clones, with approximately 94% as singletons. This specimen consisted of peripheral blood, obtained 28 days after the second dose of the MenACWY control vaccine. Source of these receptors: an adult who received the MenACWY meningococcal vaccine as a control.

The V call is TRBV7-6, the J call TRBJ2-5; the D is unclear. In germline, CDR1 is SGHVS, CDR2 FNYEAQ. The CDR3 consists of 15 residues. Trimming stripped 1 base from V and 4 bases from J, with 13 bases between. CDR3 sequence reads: CASSLEVGLPETQYF. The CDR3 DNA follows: TGTGCCAGCAGCTTAGAAGTCGGGCTTCCAGAGACCCAGTACTTC. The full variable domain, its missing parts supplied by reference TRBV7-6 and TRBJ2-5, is GAGVSQSPRYKVTKRGQDVALRCDPISGHVSLYWYRQALGQGPEFLTYFNYEAQQDKSGLPNDRFSAERPEGSISTLTIQRTEQRDSAMYRCASSLEVGLPETQYFGPGTRLLVL.

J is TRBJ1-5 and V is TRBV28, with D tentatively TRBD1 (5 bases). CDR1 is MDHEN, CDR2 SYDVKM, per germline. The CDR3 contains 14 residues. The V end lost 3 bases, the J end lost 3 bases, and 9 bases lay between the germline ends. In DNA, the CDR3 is TGTGCCAGCAGTTTCCCGGGACTCAATCAGCCCCAGCATTTT. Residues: CASSFPGLNQPQHF.

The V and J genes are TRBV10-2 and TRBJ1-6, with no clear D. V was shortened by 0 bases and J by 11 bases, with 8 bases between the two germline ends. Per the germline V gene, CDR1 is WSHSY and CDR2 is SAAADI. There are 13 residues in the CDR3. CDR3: CASSESEKTPLHF. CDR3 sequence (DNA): TGCGCCAGCAGTGAGTCGGAGAAGACACCCCTCCACTTT.

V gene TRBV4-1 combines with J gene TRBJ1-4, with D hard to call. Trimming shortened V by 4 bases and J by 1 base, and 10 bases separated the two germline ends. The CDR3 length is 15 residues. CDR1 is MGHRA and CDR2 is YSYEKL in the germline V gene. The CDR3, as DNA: TGCGCCAGCAGCCGCAGGAGTTTAACTAATGAAAAACTGTTTTTT. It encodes CASSRRSLTNEKLFF.

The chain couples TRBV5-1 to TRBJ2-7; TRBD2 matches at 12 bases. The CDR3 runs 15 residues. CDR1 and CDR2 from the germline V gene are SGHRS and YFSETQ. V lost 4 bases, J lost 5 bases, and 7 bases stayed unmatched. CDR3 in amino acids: CASSLTSGSSNEQYF. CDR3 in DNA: TGCGCCAGCAGCCTGACTAGCGGGAGTTCCAACGAGCAGTACTTC.

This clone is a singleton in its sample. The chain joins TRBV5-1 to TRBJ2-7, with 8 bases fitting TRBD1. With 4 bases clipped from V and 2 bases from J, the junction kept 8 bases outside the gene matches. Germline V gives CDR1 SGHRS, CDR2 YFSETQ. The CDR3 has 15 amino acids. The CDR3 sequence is CASSPQTGDAYEQYF. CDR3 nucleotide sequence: TGCGCCAGCAGCCCACAGACAGGGGACGCCTACGAGCAGTACTTC.

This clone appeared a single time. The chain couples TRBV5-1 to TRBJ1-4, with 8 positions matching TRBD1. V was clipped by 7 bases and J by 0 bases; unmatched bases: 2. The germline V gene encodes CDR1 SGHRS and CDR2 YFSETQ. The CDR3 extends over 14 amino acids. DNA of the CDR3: TGCGCCAGCCGACAGGGGCCAACTAATGAAAAACTGTTTTTT. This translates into CASRQGPTNEKLFF.

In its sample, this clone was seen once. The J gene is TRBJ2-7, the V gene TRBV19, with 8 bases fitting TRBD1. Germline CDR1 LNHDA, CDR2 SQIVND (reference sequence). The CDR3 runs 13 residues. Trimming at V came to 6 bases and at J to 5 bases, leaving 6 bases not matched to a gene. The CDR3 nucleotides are TGTGCCAGTAGAGGACAGGGCTTCCACGAGCAGTACTTC. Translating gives CASRGQGFHEQYF.

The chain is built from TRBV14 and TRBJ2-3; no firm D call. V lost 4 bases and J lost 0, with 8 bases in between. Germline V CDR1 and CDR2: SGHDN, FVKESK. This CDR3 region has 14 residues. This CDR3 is CASSPRPSTDTQYF. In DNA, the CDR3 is TGTGCCAGCAGCCCGCGCCCCAGCACAGATACGCAGTATTTT.

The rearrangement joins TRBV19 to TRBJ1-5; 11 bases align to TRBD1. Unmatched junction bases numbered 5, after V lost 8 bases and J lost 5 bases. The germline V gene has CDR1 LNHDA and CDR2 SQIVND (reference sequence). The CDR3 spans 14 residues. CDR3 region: CASAGTGGHQPQHF. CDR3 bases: TGTGCCAGTGCCGGGACAGGGGGGCATCAGCCCCAGCATTTT.

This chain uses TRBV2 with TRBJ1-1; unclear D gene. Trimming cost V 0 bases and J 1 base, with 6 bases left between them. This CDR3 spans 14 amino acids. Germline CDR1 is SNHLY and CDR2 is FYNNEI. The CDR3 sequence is CASSEARKNTEAFF. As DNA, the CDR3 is TGTGCCAGCAGTGAAGCGCGAAAGAACACTGAAGCTTTCTTT.

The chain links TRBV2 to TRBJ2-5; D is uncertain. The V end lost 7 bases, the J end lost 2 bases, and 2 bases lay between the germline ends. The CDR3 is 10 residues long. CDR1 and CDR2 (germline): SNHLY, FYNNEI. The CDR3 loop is CASNQETQYF. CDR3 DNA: TGTGCCAGCAATCAAGAGACCCAGTACTTC.

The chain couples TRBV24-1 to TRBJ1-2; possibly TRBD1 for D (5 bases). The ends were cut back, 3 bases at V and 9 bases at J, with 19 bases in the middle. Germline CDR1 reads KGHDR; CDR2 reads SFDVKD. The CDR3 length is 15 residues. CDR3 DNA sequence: TGTGCCACCAGTGATAACAGGTCCCCCGCAGAGAGCTACACCTTC. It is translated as CATSDNRSPAESYTF.

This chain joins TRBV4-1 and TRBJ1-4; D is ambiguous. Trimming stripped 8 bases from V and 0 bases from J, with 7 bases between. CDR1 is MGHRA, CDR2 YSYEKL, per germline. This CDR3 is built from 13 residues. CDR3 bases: TGCGCCAGCCTGGCTGCAACTAATGAAAAACTGTTTTTT. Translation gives CASLAATNEKLFF.

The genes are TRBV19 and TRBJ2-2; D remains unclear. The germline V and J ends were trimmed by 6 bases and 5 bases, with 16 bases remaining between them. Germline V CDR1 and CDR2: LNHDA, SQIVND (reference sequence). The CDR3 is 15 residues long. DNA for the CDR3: TGTGCCAGTAGCCCGTTCGATGGGAAGACCGGGGAGCTGTTTTTT. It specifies CASSPFDGKTGELFF.

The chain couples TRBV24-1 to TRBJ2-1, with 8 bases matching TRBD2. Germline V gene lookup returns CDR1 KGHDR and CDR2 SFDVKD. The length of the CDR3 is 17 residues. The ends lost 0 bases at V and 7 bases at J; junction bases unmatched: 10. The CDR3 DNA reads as TGTGCCACCAGTGATTTGCCCCCCAGCCCGGGGGGGAATGAGCAGTTCTTC. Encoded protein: CATSDLPPSPGGNEQFF.

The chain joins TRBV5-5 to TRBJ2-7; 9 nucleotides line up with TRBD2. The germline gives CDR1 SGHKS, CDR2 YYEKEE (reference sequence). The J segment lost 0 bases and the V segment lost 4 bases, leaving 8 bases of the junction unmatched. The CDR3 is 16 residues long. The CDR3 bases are TGTGCCAGCAGCCTGATTGGCGGGAGGGCCTCCTACGAGCAGTACTTC. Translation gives CASSLIGGRASYEQYF.

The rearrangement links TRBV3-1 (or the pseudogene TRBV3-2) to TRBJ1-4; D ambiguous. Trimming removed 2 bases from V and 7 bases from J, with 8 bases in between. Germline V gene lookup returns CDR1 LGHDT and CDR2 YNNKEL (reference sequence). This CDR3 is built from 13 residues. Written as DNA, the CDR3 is TGTGCCAGCAGCCAACCCCTGTTTGAAAAACTGTTTTTT. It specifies CASSQPLFEKLFF.

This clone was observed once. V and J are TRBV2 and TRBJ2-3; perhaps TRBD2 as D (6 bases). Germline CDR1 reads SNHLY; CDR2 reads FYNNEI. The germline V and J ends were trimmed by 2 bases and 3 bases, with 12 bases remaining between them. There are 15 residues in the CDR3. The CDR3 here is CASSEWGVWTDTQYF. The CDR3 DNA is TGTGCCAGCAGTGAATGGGGGGTATGGACAGATACGCAGTATTTT.

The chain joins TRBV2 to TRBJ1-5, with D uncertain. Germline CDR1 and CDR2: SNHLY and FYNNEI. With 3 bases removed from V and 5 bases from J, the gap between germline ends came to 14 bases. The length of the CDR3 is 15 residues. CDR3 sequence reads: CASSDAQVIHQPQHF. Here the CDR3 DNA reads TGTGCCAGCAGTGATGCGCAGGTTATTCATCAGCCCCAGCATTTT.

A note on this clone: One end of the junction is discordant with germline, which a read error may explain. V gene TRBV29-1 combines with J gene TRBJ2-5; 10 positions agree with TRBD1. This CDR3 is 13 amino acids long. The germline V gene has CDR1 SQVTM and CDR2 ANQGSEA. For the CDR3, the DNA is TGCAGCGGCACGACAGGGGGCAAAGAGGCCCAGTACTTC. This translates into CSGTTGGKEAQYF. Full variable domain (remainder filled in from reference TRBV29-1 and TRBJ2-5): SAVISQKPSRDICQRGTSLTIQCQVDSQVTMMFWYRQQPGQSLTLIATANQGSEATYESGFVIDKFPISRPNLTFSTLTVSNMSPEDSSIYLCSGTTGGKEAQYFGPGTRLLVL.

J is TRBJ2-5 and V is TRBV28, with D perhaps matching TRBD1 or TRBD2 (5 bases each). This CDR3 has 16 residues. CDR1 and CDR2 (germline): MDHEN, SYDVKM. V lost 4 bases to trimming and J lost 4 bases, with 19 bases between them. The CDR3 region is CASSSAGTGKRETQYF. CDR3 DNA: TGTGCCAGCAGTTCCGCCGGGACGGGGAAACGAGAGACCCAGTACTTC.

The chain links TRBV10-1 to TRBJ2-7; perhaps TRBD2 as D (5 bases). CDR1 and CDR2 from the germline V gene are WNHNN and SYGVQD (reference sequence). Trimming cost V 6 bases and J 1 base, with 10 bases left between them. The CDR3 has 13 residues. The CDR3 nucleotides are TGCGCCAGCAGCCCCAGCGGATCCTACGAGCAGTACTTC. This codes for CASSPSGSYEQYF.

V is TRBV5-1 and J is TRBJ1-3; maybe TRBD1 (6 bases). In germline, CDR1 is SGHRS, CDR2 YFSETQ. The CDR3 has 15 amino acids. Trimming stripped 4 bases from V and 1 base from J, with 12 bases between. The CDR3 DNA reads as TGCGCCAGCAGCGCAACAGGGCTTTCTGGAAACACCATATATTTT. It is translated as CASSATGLSGNTIYF.

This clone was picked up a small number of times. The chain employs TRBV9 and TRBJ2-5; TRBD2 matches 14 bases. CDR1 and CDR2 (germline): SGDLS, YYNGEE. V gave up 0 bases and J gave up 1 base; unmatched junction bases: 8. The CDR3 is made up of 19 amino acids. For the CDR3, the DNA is TGTGCCAGCAGCGTAGCTACGGGGACTAGCGGGGGACTCCAAGAGACCCAGTACTTC. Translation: CASSVATGTSGGLQETQYF.

CDR3 DNA: TGTGCCAGCAGCCTAACAAGGGGGGCGATCACAGATACGCAGTATTTT. Translated, it gives CASSLTRGAITDTQYF. This chain joins TRBV7-2 and TRBJ2-3; perhaps D is TRBD1 or TRBD2 (6 bases each). Looked up from germline, CDR1 is SGHTA and CDR2 is FQGNSA. With 5 bases removed from V and 2 bases from J, the gap between germline ends came to 17 bases. This CDR3 spans 16 amino acids.

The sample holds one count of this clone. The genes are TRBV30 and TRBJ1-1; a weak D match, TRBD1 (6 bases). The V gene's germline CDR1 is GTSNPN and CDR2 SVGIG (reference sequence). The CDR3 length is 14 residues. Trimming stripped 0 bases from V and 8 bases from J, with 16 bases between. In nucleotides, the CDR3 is TGTGCCTGGAGTGTTACCGGGACACATCACGAAGCTTTCTTT. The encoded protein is CAWSVTGTHHEAFF.

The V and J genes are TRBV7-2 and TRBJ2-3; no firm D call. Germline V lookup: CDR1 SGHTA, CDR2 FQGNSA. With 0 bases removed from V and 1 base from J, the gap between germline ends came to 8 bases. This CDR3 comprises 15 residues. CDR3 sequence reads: CASSLAGWGTDTQYF. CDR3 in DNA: TGTGCCAGCAGCTTAGCGGGGTGGGGCACAGATACGCAGTATTTT.

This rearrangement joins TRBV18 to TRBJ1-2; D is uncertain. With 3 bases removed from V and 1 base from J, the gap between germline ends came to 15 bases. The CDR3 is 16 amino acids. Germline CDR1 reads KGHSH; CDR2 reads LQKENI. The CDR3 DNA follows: TGTGCCAGCTCACCCGGCTTTAGTGGGTTTAACTATGGCTACACCTTC. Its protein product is CASSPGFSGFNYGYTF.